The source of this T cell receptor beta chain is a study of T cells after yellow fever vaccination. V was clipped by 1 base and J by 0 bases, with 9 bases between them. Germline lookup yields CDR1 SGDLS and CDR2 YYNGEE. The length of the CDR3 is 15 residues. Concerning this clonotype itself: Its antigen is unknown.

Template switching with 5'RACE generated the TCR cDNA and added a universal primer site and UMIs. TCRdb analysed the 5' RACE reads with MiXCR anew, one entry per CDR3 protein. The sample has some 350,000 distinct CDR3 sequences; roughly 3.9% are singletons. Study-level findings and limits: Most clones from primary vaccination were detected again post-booster (roughly 96% CD4, 88% CD8).

This chain joins TRBV9 and TRBJ2-3, with TRBD1 as a possible D gene (5 bases). The sequence derives from a young man who received the YFV17D yellow fever vaccine. Sequenced material: PBMCs, taken 5 days after the yellow fever booster vaccination. CDR3: CASSVFQGSTDTQYF. In nucleotides, the CDR3 is TGTGCCAGCAGCGTATTTCAGGGTAGCACAGATACGCAGTATTTT.